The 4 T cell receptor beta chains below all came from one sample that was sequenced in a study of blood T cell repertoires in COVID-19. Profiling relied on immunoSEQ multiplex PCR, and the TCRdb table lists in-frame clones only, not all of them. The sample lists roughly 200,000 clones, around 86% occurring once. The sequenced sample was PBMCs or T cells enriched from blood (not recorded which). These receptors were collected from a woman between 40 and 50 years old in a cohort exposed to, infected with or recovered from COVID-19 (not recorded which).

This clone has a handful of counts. CDR3 amino acids: CAISESTVNQPQHF. The CDR3 region has the DNA TGTGCCATCAGTGAGTCGACAGTCAATCAGCCCCAGCATTTT. The chain joins TRBV10-3 to TRBJ1-5, with a possible D match to TRBD1 (5 bases). V gave up 0 bases and J gave up 3 bases, with 6 bases separating them. Germline CDR1 reads ENHRY; CDR2 reads SYGVKD. The CDR3 extends over 14 amino acids.

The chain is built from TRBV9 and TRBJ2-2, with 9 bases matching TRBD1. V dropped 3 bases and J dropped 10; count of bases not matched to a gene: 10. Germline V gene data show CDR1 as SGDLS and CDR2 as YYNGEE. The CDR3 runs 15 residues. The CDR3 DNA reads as TGTGCCAGCAGCGCGCGCGGGACAGGGTATCAGGAGCTGTTTTTT. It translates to CASSARGTGYQELFF.

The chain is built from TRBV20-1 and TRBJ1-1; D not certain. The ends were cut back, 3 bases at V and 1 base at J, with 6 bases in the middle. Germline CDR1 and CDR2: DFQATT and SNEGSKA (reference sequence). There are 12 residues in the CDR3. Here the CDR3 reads CSASSQNTEAFF. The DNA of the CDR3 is TGCAGTGCTAGTTCCCAGAACACTGAAGCTTTCTTT.

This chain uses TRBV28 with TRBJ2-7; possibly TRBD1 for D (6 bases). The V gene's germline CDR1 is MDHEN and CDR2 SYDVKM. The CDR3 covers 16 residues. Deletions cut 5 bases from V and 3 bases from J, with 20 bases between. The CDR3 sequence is CASSPFSPLGHYEQYF. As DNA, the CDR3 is TGTGCCAGCAGTCCTTTTTCCCCCCTGGGACACTACGAGCAGTACTTC.